These 25 T cell receptor beta chains came from one sample sequenced in a study of T cells in Graves' hyperthyroidism and ophthalmopathy. Amplification yielded TCR beta CDR3 regions, with RNA transcripts as the source. In the first-round RT-PCR of the TCR CDR3, the HTBI primer set was used. In TCRdb, the multiplex PCR reads were re-called with MiXCR into one record per CDR3 protein. The table records roughly 500,000 distinct CDR3 sequences, about 16% of them present only once. The sequenced material came from blood. All receptors derive from a woman aged 30 to 39 with Graves' ophthalmopathy.

This clonotype was seen at least ten times. The chain is built from TRBV12-3 or TRBV12-4 and TRBJ2-2; a possible D gene is TRBD2 (5 bases). The germline V and J ends were trimmed by 2 bases and 7 bases, with 8 bases remaining between them. The CDR3 consists of 13 residues. This CDR3 reads CASSLSGNGELFF. As DNA, the CDR3 is TGTGCCAGCAGTTTATCGGGGAACGGGGAGCTGTTTTTT.

This clonotype has ten or more counts. The gene calls are TRBV7-9 and TRBJ2-5; D unclear. CDR3 size: 14 residues. Trimming shortened V by 4 bases and J by 4 bases, and 13 bases separated the two germline ends. The germline CDR1 and CDR2 sequences are SEHNR and FQNEAQ (reference sequence). CDR3 DNA: TGTGCCAGCAGCTCCCCTTCAAGGGCAGAGACCCAGTACTTC. It is translated as CASSSPSRAETQYF.

This clonotype was detected ten times or more. This chain uses TRBV28 with TRBJ2-4, with TRBD1 identical over 9 bases. V lost 2 bases and J lost 5; bases outside the gene matches: 7. The CDR3 sequence is 16 residues long. Germline values: CDR1 MDHEN, CDR2 SYDVKM. CDR3 sequence reads: CASSLLWGQGENIQYF. The CDR3 DNA reads TGTGCCAGCAGTTTACTTTGGGGACAGGGAGAAAACATTCAGTACTTC. The entire variable domain, with the rest obtained from reference TRBV28 and TRBJ2-4, is as follows: DVKVTQSSRYLVKRTGEKVFLECVQDMDHENMFWYRQDPGLGLRLIYFSYDVKMKEKGDIPEGYSVSREKKERFSLILESASTNQTSMYLCASSLLWGQGENIQYFGAGTRLSVL.

This clonotype was observed at least ten times. Written as DNA, the CDR3 is TGTGCCAGGAGGTCGCAGGGTCAGAGCACAGATACGCAGTATTTT. Protein sequence: CARRSQGQSTDTQYF. The chain has TRBV7-3 and TRBJ2-3; perhaps TRBD1 as D (5 bases). Germline loops: CDR1 SGHTA, CDR2 FQGTGA. The CDR3 is 15 amino acids. The V end lost 9 bases, the J end lost 0 bases, and 16 bases lay between the germline ends.

This chain joins TRBV12-3 or TRBV12-4 and TRBJ1-5, with 7 bases lining up with TRBD1. Losses at the gene ends were 6 bases for V and 5 bases for J; bases not matched to a gene: 13. This CDR3 comprises 16 residues. CDR3 sequence (DNA): TGTGCCAGCAGCCGACACACAGGGGAGAGGGATCAGCCCCAGCATTTT. Protein sequence: CASSRHTGERDQPQHF.

This clonotype was detected only a few times. The genes are TRBV19 and TRBJ1-1, with TRBD1 as a possible D gene (5 bases). The CDR3 extends over 16 amino acids. Germline-derived CDR1 and CDR2 are LNHDA and SQIVND (reference sequence). V was trimmed by 5 bases and J by 8 bases, leaving 24 bases between them. Written as DNA, the CDR3 is TGTGCCAGTAGTGCGGGGGTTGGCCCGAAAGGCTCCGAAGCTTTCTTT. This sequence encodes CASSAGVGPKGSEAFF.

This clonotype has at least ten counts. The chain joins TRBV3-1 to TRBJ1-1, with D possibly matching TRBD1 (5 bases). Deletions cut 1 base from V and 0 bases from J, with 12 bases between. Germline V gives CDR1 LGHDT, CDR2 YNNKEL (reference sequence). The CDR3 runs 16 residues. CDR3 protein: CASSQVLGTMNTEAFF. The CDR3 DNA reads as TGTGCCAGCAGCCAAGTCTTGGGGACCATGAACACTGAAGCTTTCTTT. Drawing the rest from reference TRBV3-1 and TRBJ1-1, the complete variable domain is DTAVSQTPKYLVTQMGNDKSIKCEQNLGHDTMYWYKQDSKKFLKIMFSYNNKELIINETVPNRFSPKSPDKAHLNLHINSLELGDSAVYFCASSQVLGTMNTEAFFGQGTRLTVV.

In this sample, this clonotype turned up many times. The chain recombines TRBV14 with TRBJ2-7; perhaps TRBD1 as D (5 bases). The CDR3 contains 15 residues. Looked up from germline, CDR1 is SGHDN and CDR2 is FVKESK. V dropped 5 bases and J dropped 3 bases, with 17 bases sitting between them. The CDR3 here is CASSEYLGQGYEQYF. CDR3 DNA sequence: TGTGCCAGCAGCGAATACCTCGGGCAGGGCTACGAGCAGTACTTC.

At least ten counts were recorded for this clonotype. This rearrangement joins TRBV2 to TRBJ2-5; D is possibly TRBD2 (5 bases). The CDR3 contains 15 residues. Trimming stripped 6 bases from V and 5 bases from J, with 19 bases between. Germline CDR1 and CDR2: SNHLY and FYNNEI. DNA of the CDR3: TGTGCCAGCAGGAAGGAGGATCTTCTCTGGGAGACCCAGTACTTC. It yields the protein CASRKEDLLWETQYF.

This CDR3 is CASSRTRDTDTQYF. The DNA of the CDR3 is TGTGCCAGCAGCCGGACTAGAGACACAGATACGCAGTATTTT. This rearrangement joins TRBV7-2 to TRBJ2-3, with 7 bases matching TRBD2. CDR3 length: 14 residues. With 5 bases clipped from V and 2 bases from J, the junction kept 4 bases outside the gene matches. Germline V gives CDR1 SGHTA, CDR2 FQGNSA.

This clonotype was seen a few times. This chain links TRBV28 with TRBJ1-4, with a weak D call TRBD1 (6 bases). Germline V gives CDR1 MDHEN, CDR2 SYDVKM. The CDR3 spans 15 residues. Trimming cost V 6 bases and J 0 bases, with 11 bases left between them. CDR3 DNA: TGTGCCAGCAGCTTAACAGGGCCAACTAATGAAAAACTGTTTTTT. It yields the protein CASSLTGPTNEKLFF.

CDR3 DNA sequence: TGTGCCATCCAGGACAGGGTGGCCAACTATGGCTACACCTTC. This sequence encodes CAIQDRVANYGYTF. V gene TRBV10-3 combines with J gene TRBJ1-2, with 8 bases aligning to TRBD1. The CDR3 length is 14 residues. Germline CDR1 ENHRY, CDR2 SYGVKD. V lost 8 bases, J lost 2 bases, and 7 bases stayed unmatched.

In this sample, this clonotype turned up many times. V is TRBV4-3 and J is TRBJ2-7; 8 bases are a match to TRBD1. J gave up 2 bases and V 1 base, and 1 base lay outside the gene matches. CDR3 length equals 14 residues. Germline CDR1 is LGHNA and CDR2 is YSLEER. CDR3 amino acids: CASSQVGQAYEQYF. The DNA of the CDR3 is TGCGCCAGCAGCCAAGTGGGACAGGCCTACGAGCAGTACTTC.

This clonotype was counted many times. The J gene is TRBJ2-2, the V gene TRBV5-5; D perhaps matches TRBD1 (5 bases). The CDR3 contains 16 residues. Trimming cost V 0 bases and J 0 bases, with 9 bases left between them. CDR1 and CDR2 (germline): SGHKS, YYEKEE (reference sequence). CDR3 coding DNA: TGTGCCAGCAGCTTGGAAGGGGCGGCGAACACCGGGGAGCTGTTTTTT. This codes for CASSLEGAANTGELFF.

Notes on this clonotype: Possible read error: a much larger clone is one base away. This CDR3 is CAISSGSWETQYF. CDR3 nucleotide sequence: TGTGCCATCAGTAGCGGGAGTTGGGAGACCCAGTACTTC. The chain carries TRBV28 and TRBJ2-5; 9 bases are shared with TRBD2. The length of the CDR3 is 13 residues. Germline values: CDR1 MDHEN, CDR2 SYDVKM.

The chain carries TRBV10-3 and TRBJ2-1; D is perhaps TRBD2 (6 bases). Germline loops: CDR1 ENHRY, CDR2 SYGVKD. V was pared by 2 bases and J by 5 bases, with 13 bases between. The length of the CDR3 is 15 residues. The CDR3 loop reads CAISEGGGFHNEQFF. In DNA, the CDR3 is TGTGCCATCAGTGAGGGGGGAGGCTTCCACAATGAGCAGTTCTTC.

The genes are TRBV4-3 and TRBJ2-3; no reliable D call. Germline values: CDR1 LGHNA, CDR2 YSLEER. Trimming left V 6 bases short and J 4 bases short, with 11 bases between. The CDR3 is 13 residues long. CDR3: CASSDPIADTQYF. The CDR3 DNA follows: TGCGCCAGCAGTGACCCAATCGCAGATACGCAGTATTTT.

This chain joins TRBV6-2 or TRBV6-3 and TRBJ2-7; perhaps TRBD1 as D (5 bases). Germline CDR1 is MNHEY and CDR2 is SVGEGT. The ends were cut back, 3 bases at V and 7 bases at J, with 10 bases in the middle. The length of the CDR3 is 12 residues. The CDR3 is CASSYGAGEQYF. CDR3 nucleotides: TGTGCCAGCAGTTATGGGGCAGGGGAGCAGTACTTC.

This clonotype was detected only a few times. The rearrangement joins TRBV24-1 to TRBJ2-1; D gene ambiguous. The ends were cut back, 2 bases at V and 4 bases at J, with 11 bases in the middle. The CDR3 loop spans 15 amino acids. Germline V gene lookup returns CDR1 KGHDR and CDR2 SFDVKD. DNA of the CDR3: TGTGCCACCAGTGATTCATCGACTGGTTACAATGAGCAGTTCTTC. Encoded protein: CATSDSSTGYNEQFF.

The chain is built from TRBV5-1 and TRBJ1-2; D may be TRBD1 (5 bases). Trimming removed 0 bases from V and 5 bases from J, with 14 bases in between. The CDR3 is made up of 15 amino acids. Germline loops: CDR1 SGHRS, CDR2 YFSETQ. CDR3 sequence (DNA): TGCGCCAGCAGCTTGGTTGGGACGACCACTTATGGCTACACCTTC. Protein sequence: CASSLVGTTTYGYTF.

To note about this clonotype: Since a much larger clone is just one base distant, this may be a read error. V is TRBV12-3 or TRBV12-4 and J is TRBJ1-2; 7 bases match TRBD1. V lost 8 bases, J lost 3 bases, and 12 bases stayed unmatched. The CDR3 is made up of 15 amino acids. Here the CDR3 DNA reads TGTGCCAGCGGACAAGGACAGGAAAGAGACTATGGCTACACCTTC. Translation: CASGQGQERDYGYTF.

This clonotype appeared many times. The V call is TRBV2, the J call TRBJ2-1; TRBD1 is a possible D gene (5 bases). The V and J ends lost 7 bases and 1 base respectively, with 5 bases between them. The germline V gene has CDR1 SNHLY and CDR2 FYNNEI. This CDR3 has 12 amino acids. CDR3 sequence (DNA): TGTGCCAGCAAGGGGTCCTACAATGAGCAGTTCTTC. It encodes CASKGSYNEQFF. The whole variable domain, filled in from reference TRBV2 and TRBJ2-1, reads EPEVTQTPSHQVTQMGQEVILRCVPISNHLYFYWYRQILGQKVEFLVSFYNNEISEKSEIFDDQFSVERPDGSNFTLKIRSTKLEDSAMYFCASKGSYNEQFFGPGTRLTVL.

Many counts were recorded for this clonotype. This chain uses TRBV12-3 or TRBV12-4 with TRBJ2-3, with D perhaps TRBD1 (5 bases). CDR3 length: 14 residues. V was shortened by 5 bases and J by 2 bases, with 11 bases between the two germline ends. This CDR3 is CASSPSTVTDTQYF. CDR3 bases: TGTGCCAGCAGTCCTTCGACAGTCACAGATACGCAGTATTTT.

To note about this clonotype: The junction and the germline gene differ at one end; a read error may be behind it. V gene TRBV7-7 combines with J gene TRBJ2-1; D might be TRBD1 (5 bases). The CDR3 consists of 13 residues. Germline CDR1 is SSHAT and CDR2 is FNYEAQ (reference sequence). CDR3 in DNA: TGTGCTAGCAGCGAACTTAGGACATCCGAGCAGTTCTTC. This gives the protein CASSELRTSEQFF. Full variable domain (missing parts from reference TRBV7-7 and TRBJ2-1): GAGVSQSPRYKVTKRGQDVTLRCDPISSHATLYWYQQALGQGPEFLTYFNYEAQPDKSGLPSDRFSAERPEGSISTLTIQRTEQRDSAMYRCASSELRTSEQFFGPGTRLTVL.

This clonotype has more than one count but fewer than ten. This rearrangement joins TRBV25-1 to TRBJ2-7, with unresolved D. CDR1 and CDR2 from the germline V gene are MGHDK and SYGVNS. The germline V and J ends were trimmed by 2 bases and 0 bases, with 8 bases remaining between them. This CDR3 has 14 residues. The CDR3 sequence is CASSEDQSSYEQYF. The DNA for the CDR3 is TGTGCCAGCAGTGAAGATCAGAGCTCCTACGAGCAGTACTTC.